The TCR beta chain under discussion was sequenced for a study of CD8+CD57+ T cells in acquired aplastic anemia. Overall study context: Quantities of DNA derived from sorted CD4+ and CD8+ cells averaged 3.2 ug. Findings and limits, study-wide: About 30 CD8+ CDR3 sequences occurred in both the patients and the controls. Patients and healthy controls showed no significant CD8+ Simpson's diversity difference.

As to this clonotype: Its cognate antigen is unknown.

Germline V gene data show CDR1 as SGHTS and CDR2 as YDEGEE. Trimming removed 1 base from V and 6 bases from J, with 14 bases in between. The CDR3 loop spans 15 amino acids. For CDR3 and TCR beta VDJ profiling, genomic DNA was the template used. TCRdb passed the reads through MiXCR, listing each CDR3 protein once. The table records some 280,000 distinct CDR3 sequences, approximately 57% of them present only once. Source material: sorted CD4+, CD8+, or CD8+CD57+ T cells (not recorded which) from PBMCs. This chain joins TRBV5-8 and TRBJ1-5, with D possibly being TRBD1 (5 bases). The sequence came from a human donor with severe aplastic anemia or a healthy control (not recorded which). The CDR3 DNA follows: TGTGCCAGCAGCTTGAGGAGGGGCGCAAGTCAGCCCCAGCATTTT. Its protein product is CASSLRRGASQPQHF.